Below, 31 T cell receptor beta chains from the same sample are listed, as sequenced in a study of cytomegalovirus exposure and HLA in healthy donors (dated by TCRdb to 2016 to 2017). The library came from the immunoSEQ multiplex PCR assay. For the multiplex PCR, a mixture combining 60 forward primers for TCR Vbeta segments and 13 reverse primers for TCR Jbeta segments was used. Held by TCRdb, this immuneACCESS table contains in-frame sequences only and omits some clones. Under half of the omission traces to an unresolved V gene where checked; the cause of the rest is unknown. This sample gives some 170,000 clones in total; approximately 81% of them show up just once. Of the sample, 5.5% to 8% is held by the ten largest clones. Sequences were obtained from PBMCs. The source is a young woman in good health and CMV-seropositive.

This clone was recorded a few times. The gene calls are TRBV5-4 and TRBJ2-3; the D gene is possibly TRBD1 (5 bases). CDR1 is SGHNT, CDR2 YYREEE, per germline (reference sequence). V was pared by 0 bases and J by 4 bases, with 12 bases between. The CDR3 length is 15 residues. The CDR3 bases are TGTGCCAGCAGCTTGGGTGGGGCCGAGGCAGATACGCAGTATTTT. Protein: CASSLGGAEADTQYF.

The sample holds a few counts of this clone. The chain is built from TRBV4-3 and TRBJ2-6, with D tentatively TRBD2 (7 bases). V lost 1 base and J lost 9, with 19 bases in between. The CDR3 consists of 17 residues. The germline CDR1 and CDR2 sequences are LGHNA and YSLEER. The CDR3: CASSQGMGGAVDNVLTF. The CDR3 nucleotides read TGCGCCAGCAGCCAAGGTATGGGGGGGGCCGTGGACAACGTCCTGACTTTC.

This clone was observed a few times. This chain joins TRBV5-1 and TRBJ1-1; D remains unclear. The germline gives CDR1 SGHRS, CDR2 YFSETQ. This CDR3 has 13 residues. Trimming removed 7 bases at V and 4 bases at J, with 14 bases between. CDR3 residues: CASSFARGTEAFF. The CDR3, as DNA: TGCGCCAGCTCCTTTGCCCGGGGCACTGAAGCTTTCTTT.

This rearrangement joins TRBV6-1 to TRBJ1-1; 8 bases are shared with TRBD1. The V gene's germline CDR1 is MNHNS and CDR2 SASEGT. The CDR3 extends over 12 amino acids. Trimming removed 7 bases from V and 10 bases from J; junction bases left unmatched: 8. The CDR3 region is CASTLTGAAAFF. For the CDR3, the DNA is TGTGCCAGCACCCTGACAGGGGCCGCAGCTTTCTTT.

The gene calls are TRBV28 and TRBJ1-4; D possibly corresponds to TRBD1 (6 bases). This CDR3 comprises 12 residues. CDR1 MDHEN and CDR2 SYDVKM come from the germline V gene. V was trimmed by 9 bases and J by 8 bases, leaving 13 bases between them. In nucleotides, the CDR3 is TGTGCCAGTGAAGGGGGAACGGAAAAACTGTTTTTT. Translation gives CASEGGTEKLFF.

The chain's CDR3 is CAISESVYSGGASYNEQFF. The DNA of the CDR3 is TGTGCCATCAGTGAGTCGGTTTATAGCGGGGGGGCCTCATACAATGAGCAGTTCTTC. The chain employs TRBV10-3 and TRBJ2-1; 11 bases map to TRBD2. This CDR3 is built from 19 residues. Germline loops: CDR1 ENHRY, CDR2 SYGVKD. After removal of 0 bases from V and 4 bases from J, the junction contained 11 bases not matched to a gene.

The J gene is TRBJ2-1, the V gene TRBV6-4, with D hard to call. V gave up 3 bases and J gave up 0 bases, with 9 bases separating them. Germline assignment: CDR1 MRHNA and CDR2 SNTAGT. This CDR3 is built from 15 residues. The CDR3 region is CASSESPSSYNEQFF. The CDR3 nucleotides are TGTGCCAGCAGTGAAAGCCCGAGCTCCTACAATGAGCAGTTCTTC.

V and J are TRBV5-1 and TRBJ1-1, with D tentatively TRBD1 (5 bases). The CDR3 runs to 15 residues. Looked up from germline, CDR1 is SGHRS and CDR2 is YFSETQ. Between the trimmed V and J ends, which lost 1 base and 1 base, there was a span of 11 bases. CDR3 sequence reads: CASSLWGEQNTEAFF. DNA for the CDR3: TGCGCCAGCAGCTTGTGGGGGGAGCAGAACACTGAAGCTTTCTTT. Variable domain in full (rest from reference TRBV5-1 and TRBJ1-1): KAGVTQTPRYLIKTRGQQVTLSCSPISGHRSVSWYQQTPGQGLQFLFEYFSETQRNKGNFPGRFSGRQFSNSRSEMNVSTLELGDSALYLCASSLWGEQNTEAFFGQGTRLTVV.

As DNA, the CDR3 is TGTGCCAGTAGTATAGGAAGGGACAGGCCACAGTATTTT. Encoded protein: CASSIGRDRPQYF. This chain links TRBV19 with TRBJ2-3, with TRBD1 identical over 8 bases. The V gene end was trimmed by 1 base and the J gene end by 12 bases; junction bases not matched to a gene: 6. CDR3 length: 13 residues. The V gene's germline CDR1 is LNHDA and CDR2 SQIVND (reference sequence).

This chain connects TRBV7-8 to TRBJ2-7, with 7 nucleotides matching TRBD1. This CDR3 region has 13 residues. Trimming at V came to 5 bases and at J to 2 bases, leaving 3 bases not matched to a gene. Germline-derived CDR1 and CDR2 are SGHVS and FQNEAQ. The CDR3 DNA is TGTGCCAGCAGCGAGGGGACAGCCTACGAGCAGTACTTC. Translating gives CASSEGTAYEQYF.

The gene calls are TRBV5-1 and TRBJ2-5; 8 bases fit TRBD1. V shed 9 bases and J 2 bases; nucleotides not matched to a gene: 12. The germline gives CDR1 SGHRS, CDR2 YFSETQ. CDR3 size: 15 residues. CDR3 protein: CATKEKGQAQETQYF. The CDR3 coding sequence is TGCGCCACCAAGGAGAAGGGACAGGCGCAAGAGACCCAGTACTTC. The full variable domain, completed using reference TRBV5-1 and TRBJ2-5, is KAGVTQTPRYLIKTRGQQVTLSCSPISGHRSVSWYQQTPGQGLQFLFEYFSETQRNKGNFPGRFSGRQFSNSRSEMNVSTLELGDSALYLCATKEKGQAQETQYFGPGTRLLVL.

J is TRBJ2-2 and V is TRBV2; the match to TRBD2 covers 12 bases. V shed 6 bases and J 5 bases; nucleotides not matched to a gene: 7. The CDR3 is 16 residues long. Germline CDR1 is SNHLY and CDR2 is FYNNEI. CDR3 loop: CASSGLAGLSTGELFF. The CDR3 bases are TGTGCCAGCAGCGGACTAGCGGGGCTATCGACCGGGGAGCTGTTTTTT.

This clone occurred a few times. This rearrangement joins TRBV7-2 to TRBJ1-2; a weak D match, TRBD1 (5 bases). The CDR3 has 14 amino acids. The V gene lost 3 bases and the J gene lost 6 bases, with 14 bases spanning the gap. The germline V gene encodes CDR1 SGHTA and CDR2 FQGNSA. CDR3 protein: CASSFQGLAHGYTF. The DNA for the CDR3 is TGTGCCAGCAGCTTCCAGGGTTTAGCTCATGGCTACACCTTC.

V gene TRBV6-1 combines with J gene TRBJ2-5, with D perhaps matching TRBD1 (7 bases). Trimming removed 10 bases from V and 4 bases from J, with 16 bases in between. Germline V gene lookup returns CDR1 MNHNS and CDR2 SASEGT. CDR3 length equals 13 residues. CDR3 coding DNA: TGTGCCACCGGAGGGGCAGGGGGAGAGACCCAGTACTTC. It specifies CATGGAGGETQYF.

The genes are TRBV28 and TRBJ2-7; D is perhaps TRBD2 (5 bases). This CDR3 is built from 14 residues. Trimming shortened V by 3 bases and J by 0 bases, and 9 bases separated the two germline ends. The germline CDR1 and CDR2 sequences are MDHEN and SYDVKM. The CDR3 protein is CASSFGGYSYEQYF. In DNA form, the CDR3 reads TGTGCCAGCAGTTTTGGCGGGTACTCCTACGAGCAGTACTTC.

This sequence joins TRBV4-2 and TRBJ2-3; 12 nucleotides align to TRBD2. V was pared by 4 bases and J by 5 bases, with 7 bases of the junction left unmatched. The CDR3 totals 16 residues. Per germline, CDR1 LGHNA and CDR2 YNFKEQ. The CDR3: CASSPLAGGPGDTQYF. The CDR3 region has the DNA TGTGCCAGCAGCCCCCTAGCGGGGGGGCCAGGAGATACGCAGTATTTT.

This rearrangement joins TRBV9 to TRBJ1-2, with D maybe TRBD1 (5 bases). Germline CDR1 SGDLS, CDR2 YYNGEE. The CDR3 has 14 residues. Trimming took 0 bases from V and 3 from J, leaving 9 bases between them. For the CDR3, the DNA is TGTGCCAGCAGCGTAGGTAGGGGTCACTATGGCTACACCTTC. Residues: CASSVGRGHYGYTF.

This clone was counted a few times. This chain uses TRBV7-2 with TRBJ2-3; TRBD2 agrees at 11 bases. Unmatched junction bases numbered 5, after V lost 3 bases and J lost 6 bases. The CDR3 consists of 15 residues. CDR1 and CDR2 (germline): SGHTA, FQGNSA. The CDR3 here is CASSFSGGAFDTQYF. CDR3 DNA: TGTGCCAGCAGCTTTAGCGGGGGGGCCTTTGATACGCAGTATTTT.

This chain connects TRBV5-5 to TRBJ2-3; TRBD2 is a possible D gene (6 bases). Trimming removed 1 base at V and 5 bases at J, with 20 bases between. The CDR3 extends over 17 amino acids. Germline assignment: CDR1 SGHKS and CDR2 YYEKEE (reference sequence). This chain's CDR3 is CASSLTMGTHIGDTQYF. CDR3 nucleotide sequence: TGTGCCAGCAGCTTGACGATGGGGACTCACATAGGAGATACGCAGTATTTT.

The chain is built from TRBV6-6 and TRBJ1-2; D remains unclear. The germline V gene encodes CDR1 MNHNY and CDR2 SVGAGI (reference sequence). This CDR3 spans 16 amino acids. V was pared by 6 bases and J by 1 base, with 18 bases between. The CDR3, as DNA: TGTGCCAGCAGCCACAACCCGGAGACGCTTAACTATGGCTACACCTTC. Protein product: CASSHNPETLNYGYTF.

The chain is built from TRBV5-6 and TRBJ2-7; 9 positions match TRBD1. The CDR3 extends over 15 amino acids. Trimming removed 4 bases from V and 5 bases from J; junction bases left unmatched: 10. The V gene's germline CDR1 is SGHDT and CDR2 YYEEEE. CDR3 DNA: TGTGCCAGCAGCCAACTACAGGGGGCGCGGGACGAGCAGTACTTC. It specifies CASSQLQGARDEQYF.

The chain combines TRBV29-1 with TRBJ1-1, with a weak D call TRBD1 (6 bases). CDR1 is SQVTM and CDR2 is ANQGSEA in the germline V gene. V shed 6 bases and J shed 1 base, with 9 bases lying between them. This CDR3 is built from 12 residues. CDR3 coding DNA: TGCAGCGTAGGACAGACGAACACTGAAGCTTTCTTT. It encodes CSVGQTNTEAFF.

The chain recombines TRBV7-9 with TRBJ2-1; 8 nucleotides align to TRBD2. The CDR3 runs to 13 residues. Unmatched junction bases numbered 7, after V lost 6 bases and J lost 9 bases. Germline V gives CDR1 SEHNR, CDR2 FQNEAQ (reference sequence). The CDR3 loop is CASSYGGALEQFF. As DNA, the CDR3 is TGTGCCAGCAGTTACGGGGGGGCCCTTGAGCAGTTCTTC.

V gene TRBV5-8 combines with J gene TRBJ1-5, with 9 bases matching TRBD1. The germline CDR1 and CDR2 sequences are SGHTS and YDEGEE. Trimming at V came to 4 bases and at J to 7 bases, leaving 9 bases not matched to a gene. The CDR3 consists of 15 residues. The CDR3 sequence is CASSPNIDRGQPQHF. DNA for the CDR3: TGTGCCAGCAGCCCCAACATAGACAGGGGGCAGCCCCAGCATTTT.

CDR3 in amino acids: CAGYRAHNSPLHF. CDR3 coding DNA: TGTGCCGGGTACAGGGCACATAATTCACCCCTCCACTTT. V usage is TRBV2 and J usage is TRBJ1-6, with D possibly being TRBD1 (6 bases). The V end lost 11 bases, the J end lost 5 bases, and 13 bases lay between the germline ends. The CDR3 spans 13 residues. Germline V gene lookup returns CDR1 SNHLY and CDR2 FYNNEI. Looking up the rest from reference TRBV2 and TRBJ1-6 gives the full variable domain: EPEVTQTPSHQVTQMGQEVILRCVPISNHLYFYWYRQILGQKVEFLVSFYNNEISEKSEIFDDQFSVERPDGSNFTLKIRSTKLEDSAMYFCAGYRAHNSPLHFGNGTRLTVT.

About this clone itself: One junction end disagrees with the germline gene, perhaps due to a read error. J is TRBJ1-6 and V is TRBV13; a possible D gene is TRBD1 (5 bases). This CDR3 has 16 residues. The germline gives CDR1 PRHDT, CDR2 FYEKMQ (reference sequence). The chain's CDR3 is CASSLGVSSYNSPLHF. CDR3 bases: TGTGCCAGCAGCCTAGGGGTGAGCTCCTATAATTCACCCCTCCACTTT.

The chain is built from TRBV11-3 and TRBJ2-5; 13 bases are a match to TRBD2. The germline gives CDR1 SGHNT, CDR2 YENEEA. V lost 3 bases, J lost 3 bases, and 1 base stayed unmatched. The CDR3 is 15 residues long. The CDR3: CASSFGTSGEETQYF. CDR3 in DNA: TGTGCCAGCAGCTTCGGGACTAGCGGGGAAGAGACCCAGTACTTC.

This clone was seen more than once but under ten times. The gene calls are TRBV9 and TRBJ2-5, with D perhaps TRBD2 (5 bases). CDR3 length: 14 amino acids. The germline V and J ends were trimmed by 0 bases and 2 bases, with 8 bases remaining between them. Germline values: CDR1 SGDLS, CDR2 YYNGEE. CDR3 protein: CASSVVEGQETQYF. DNA for the CDR3: TGTGCCAGCAGCGTAGTTGAGGGTCAAGAGACCCAGTACTTC.

DNA for the CDR3: TGTGCCAGCAGTTGGCGACAGGGGGGTCAGCCCCAGCATTTT. Residues: CASSWRQGGQPQHF. The genes are TRBV6-5 and TRBJ1-5; TRBD1 matches at 9 bases. This CDR3 is 14 amino acids long. The J segment lost 6 bases and the V segment lost 4 bases, leaving 4 bases of the junction unmatched. In germline, CDR1 is MNHEY, CDR2 SVGAGI.

This chain connects TRBV25-1 to TRBJ2-7; D possibly corresponds to TRBD1 (6 bases). V lost 6 bases, J lost 2 bases, and 14 bases lay in between. The CDR3 has 14 amino acids. Germline assignment: CDR1 MGHDK and CDR2 SYGVNS. CDR3 DNA sequence: TGTGCCAGCAGCTACCCAGGGGAAACCTACGAGCAGTACTTC. Encoded protein: CASSYPGETYEQYF.

The chain carries TRBV18 and TRBJ1-4, with TRBD1 matching 11 bases. Germline loops: CDR1 KGHSH, CDR2 LQKENI. J lost 5 bases, V lost 6 bases, and 14 bases had no gene match. The CDR3 runs to 18 residues. CDR3 loop: CASSYTDRGQDGNEKLFF. CDR3 nucleotides: TGTGCCAGCTCTTATACGGACAGGGGGCAAGACGGGAATGAAAAACTGTTTTTT.